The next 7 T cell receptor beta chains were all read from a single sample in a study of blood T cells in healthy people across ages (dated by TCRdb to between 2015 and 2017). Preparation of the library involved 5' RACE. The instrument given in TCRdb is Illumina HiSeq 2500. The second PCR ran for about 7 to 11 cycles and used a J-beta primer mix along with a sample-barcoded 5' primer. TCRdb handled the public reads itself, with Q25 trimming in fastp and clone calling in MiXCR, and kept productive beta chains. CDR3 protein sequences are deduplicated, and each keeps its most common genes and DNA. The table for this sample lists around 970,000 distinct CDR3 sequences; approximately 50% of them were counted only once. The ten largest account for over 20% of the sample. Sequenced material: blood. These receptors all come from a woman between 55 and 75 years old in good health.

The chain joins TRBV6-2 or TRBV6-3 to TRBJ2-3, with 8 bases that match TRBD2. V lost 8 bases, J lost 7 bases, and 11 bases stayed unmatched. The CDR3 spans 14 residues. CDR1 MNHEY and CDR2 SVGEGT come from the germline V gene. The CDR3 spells CASRIAGSTHTQYF. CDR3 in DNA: TGTGCCAGCCGGATAGCGGGGTCAACACATACGCAGTATTTT.

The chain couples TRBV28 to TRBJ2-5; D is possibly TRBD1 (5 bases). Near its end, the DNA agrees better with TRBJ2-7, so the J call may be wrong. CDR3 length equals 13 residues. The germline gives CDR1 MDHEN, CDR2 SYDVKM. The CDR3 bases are TGTGCCAGCACCTCAGGGTTAGGGTACGAGCAGTACTTC. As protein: CASTSGLGYEQYF.

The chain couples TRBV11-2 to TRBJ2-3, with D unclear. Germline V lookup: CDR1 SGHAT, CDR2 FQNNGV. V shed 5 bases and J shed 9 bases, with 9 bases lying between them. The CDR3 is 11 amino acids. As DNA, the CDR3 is TGTGCCAGCAGCCCCGACAAAACGCAGTATTTT. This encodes CASSPDKTQYF.

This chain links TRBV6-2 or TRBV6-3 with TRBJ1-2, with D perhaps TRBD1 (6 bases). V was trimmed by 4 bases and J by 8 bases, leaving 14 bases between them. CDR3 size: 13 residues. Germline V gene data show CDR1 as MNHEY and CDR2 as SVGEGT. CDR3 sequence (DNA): TGTGCCAGCAGTTTGACAGGAACTAAGGGCTACACCTTC. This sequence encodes CASSLTGTKGYTF.

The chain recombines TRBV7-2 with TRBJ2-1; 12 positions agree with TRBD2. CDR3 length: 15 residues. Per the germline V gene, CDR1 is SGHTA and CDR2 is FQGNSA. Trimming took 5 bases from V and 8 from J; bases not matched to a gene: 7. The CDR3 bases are TGTGCCAGCAGCCGGACTAGCGGGACTATCTATGAGCAGTTCTTC. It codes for CASSRTSGTIYEQFF.

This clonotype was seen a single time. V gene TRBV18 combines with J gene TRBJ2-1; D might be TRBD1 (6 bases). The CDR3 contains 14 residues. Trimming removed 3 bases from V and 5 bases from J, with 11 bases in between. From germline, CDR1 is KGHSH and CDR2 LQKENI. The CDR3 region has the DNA TGTGCCAGCTCACCGGGACACCGTCACAATGAGCAGTTCTTC. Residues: CASSPGHRHNEQFF.

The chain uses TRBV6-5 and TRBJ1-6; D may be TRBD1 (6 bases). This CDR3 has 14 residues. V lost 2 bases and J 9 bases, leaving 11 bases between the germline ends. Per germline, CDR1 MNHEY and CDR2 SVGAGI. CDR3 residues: CASSYRGAGSPLHF. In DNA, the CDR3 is TGTGCCAGCAGTTACAGGGGGGCGGGTTCACCCCTCCACTTT.